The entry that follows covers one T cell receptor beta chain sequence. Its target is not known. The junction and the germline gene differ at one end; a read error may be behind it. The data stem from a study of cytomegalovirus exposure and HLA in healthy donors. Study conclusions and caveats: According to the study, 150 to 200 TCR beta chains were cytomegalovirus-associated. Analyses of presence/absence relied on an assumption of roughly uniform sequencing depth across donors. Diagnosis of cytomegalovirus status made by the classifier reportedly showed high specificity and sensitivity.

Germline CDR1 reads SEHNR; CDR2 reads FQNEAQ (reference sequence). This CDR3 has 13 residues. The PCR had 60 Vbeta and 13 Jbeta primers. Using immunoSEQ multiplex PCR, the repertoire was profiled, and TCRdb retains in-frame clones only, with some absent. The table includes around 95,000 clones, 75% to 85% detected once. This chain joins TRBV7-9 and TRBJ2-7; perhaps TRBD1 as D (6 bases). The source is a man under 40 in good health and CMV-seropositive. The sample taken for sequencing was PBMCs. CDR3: CSSSPRDTYEQYF. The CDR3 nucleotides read TGTTCCAGCAGCCCCCGGGACACTTACGAGCAGTACTTC.